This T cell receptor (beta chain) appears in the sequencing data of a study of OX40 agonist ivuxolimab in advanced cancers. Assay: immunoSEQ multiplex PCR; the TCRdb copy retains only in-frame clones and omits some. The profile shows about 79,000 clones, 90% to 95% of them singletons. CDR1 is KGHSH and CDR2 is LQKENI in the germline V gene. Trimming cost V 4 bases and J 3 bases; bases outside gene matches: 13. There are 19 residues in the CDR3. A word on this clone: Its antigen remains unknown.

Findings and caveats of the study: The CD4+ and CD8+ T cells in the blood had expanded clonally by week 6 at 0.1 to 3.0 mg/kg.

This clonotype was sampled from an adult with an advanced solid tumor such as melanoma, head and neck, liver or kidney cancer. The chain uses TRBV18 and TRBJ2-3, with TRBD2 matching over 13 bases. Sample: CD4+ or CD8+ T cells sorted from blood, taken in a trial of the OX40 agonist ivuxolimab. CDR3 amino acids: CASSRTSGRAIEETDTQYF. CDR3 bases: TGTGCCAGCTCACGAACTAGCGGGAGGGCCATTGAAGAAACAGATACGCAGTATTTT.